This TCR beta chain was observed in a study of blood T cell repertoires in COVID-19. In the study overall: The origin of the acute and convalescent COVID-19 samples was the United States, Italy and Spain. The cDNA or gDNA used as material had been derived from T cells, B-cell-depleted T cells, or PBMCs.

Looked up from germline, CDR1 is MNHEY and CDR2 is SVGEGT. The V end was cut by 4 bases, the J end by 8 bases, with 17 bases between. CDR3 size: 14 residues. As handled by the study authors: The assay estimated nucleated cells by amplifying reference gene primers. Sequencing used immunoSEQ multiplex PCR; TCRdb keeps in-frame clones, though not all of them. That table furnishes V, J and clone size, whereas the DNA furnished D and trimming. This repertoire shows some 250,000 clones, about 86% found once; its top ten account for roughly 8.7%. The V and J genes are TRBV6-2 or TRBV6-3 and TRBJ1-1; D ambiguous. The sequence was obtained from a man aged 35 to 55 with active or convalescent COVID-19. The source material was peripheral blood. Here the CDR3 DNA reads TGTGCCAGCAGTTCTTTCTCTCGACCAGGAGAAGCTTTCTTT. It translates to CASSSFSRPGEAFF.